The sequence of this T cell receptor (beta chain) was determined in a study of T cell responses to AZD1222 COVID-19 vaccine. The germline V gene has CDR1 MNHEY and CDR2 SVGAGI. Trimming took 7 bases from V and 3 from J; bases not matched to a gene: 7. This CDR3 is 14 amino acids long. Comment on this clone: The target antigen is unknown.

Study-level results: AZD1222 recipients seropositive at baseline numbered only six. The donors showed a predominance of white British ancestry and of females, with possible underestimation of clonal diversity. Receipt of two AZD1222 doses was followed by a rise in Spike-specific TCR breadth and depth. Repertoires were obtained only post-peak T cell response.

The data were produced by immunoSEQ multiplex PCR, yet TCRdb's version contains in-frame clones alone and is incomplete. The profile shows approximately 220,000 clones, more than 85% of them singletons. The sequencing used peripheral blood, collected on day 0 of MenACWY control vaccination. This sequence originates from an adult in good health. The chain employs TRBV6-5 and TRBJ1-2, with 8 bases fitting TRBD1. Here the CDR3 DNA reads TGTGCCAGCAAGAGGACAGGGAAAGACTATGGCTACACCTTC. This gives the protein CASKRTGKDYGYTF.